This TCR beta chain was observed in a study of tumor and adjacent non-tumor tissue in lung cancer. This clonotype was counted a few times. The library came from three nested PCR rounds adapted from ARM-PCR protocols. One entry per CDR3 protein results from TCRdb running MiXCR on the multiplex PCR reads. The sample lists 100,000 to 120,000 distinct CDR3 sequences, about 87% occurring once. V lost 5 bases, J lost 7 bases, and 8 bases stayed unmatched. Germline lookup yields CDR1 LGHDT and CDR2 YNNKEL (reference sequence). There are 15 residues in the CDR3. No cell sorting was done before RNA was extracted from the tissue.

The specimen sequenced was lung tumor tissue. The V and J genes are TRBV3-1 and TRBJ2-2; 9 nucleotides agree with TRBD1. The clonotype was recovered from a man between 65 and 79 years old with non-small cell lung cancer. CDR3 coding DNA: TGTGCCAGCAGCGAGAGGACAGGGGCGGGCGGGGAGCTGTTTTTT. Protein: CASSERTGAGGELFF.